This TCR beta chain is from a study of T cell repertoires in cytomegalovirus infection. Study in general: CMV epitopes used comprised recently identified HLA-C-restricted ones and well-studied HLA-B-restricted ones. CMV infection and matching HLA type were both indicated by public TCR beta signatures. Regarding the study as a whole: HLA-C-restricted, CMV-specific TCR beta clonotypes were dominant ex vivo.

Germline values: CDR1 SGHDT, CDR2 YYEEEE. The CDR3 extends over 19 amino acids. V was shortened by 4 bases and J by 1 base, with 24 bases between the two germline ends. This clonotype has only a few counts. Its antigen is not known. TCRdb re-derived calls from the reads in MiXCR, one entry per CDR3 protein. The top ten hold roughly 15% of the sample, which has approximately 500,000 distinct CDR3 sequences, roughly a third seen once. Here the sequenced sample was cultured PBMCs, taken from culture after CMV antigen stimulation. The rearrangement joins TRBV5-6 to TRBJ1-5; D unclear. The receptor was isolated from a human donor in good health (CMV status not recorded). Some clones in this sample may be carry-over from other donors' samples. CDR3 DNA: TGTGCCAGCAGCCTAGCGGGCCCCTCGTGGGGATCGAGCAATCAGCCCCAGCATTTT. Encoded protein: CASSLAGPSWGSSNQPQHF.